These T cell receptor beta chains were read from a single sample in a study of PD-1 blockade in mismatch repair-deficient tumors. Sequencing was performed with immunoSEQ multiplex PCR; in TCRdb, only in-frame clones are kept and a portion is missing. This sample has 40,000 to 65,000 clones; over 70% occur once, and the top ten carry 7% to 8.5%. Specimen: peripheral blood, collected about 4.5 months after starting pembrolizumab. The source of these receptors is an adult with mismatch repair-deficient cancer. Each CDR3 is given with its conserved first and last residue. D genes are given only for firm matches. Size values are once, few and many counts, or a class for expanded clones, and some rows have none.

size	D	V	J	CDR3	DNA
NA	NA	TRBV6-1	TRBJ2-6	CASSEFRGSSGANVLTF	TGTGCCAGCAGTGAGTTTAGGGGGAGCTCTGGGGCCAACGTCCTGACTTTC
few	NA	TRBV10-2	TRBJ1-2	CASSESGPPYGYTF	TGCGCCAGCAGTGAGTCGGGTCCGCCGTATGGCTACACCTTC
once	NA	TRBV28	TRBJ2-2	CASSFTGGASGELFF	TGTGCCAGCAGTTTCACTGGGGGCGCGTCCGGGGAGCTGTTTTTT
few	TRBD2	TRBV5-6	TRBJ2-5	CASSLALAGTETQYF	TGTGCCAGCAGCTTGGCACTAGCGGGAACGGAGACCCAGTACTTC
NA	NA	TRBV27	TRBJ2-4	CASSPLGAKNIQYF	TGTGCCAGCAGTCCCTTGGGGGCCAAAAACATTCAGTACTTC
NA	NA	TRBV5-5	TRBJ1-2	CASSLMRGVNYGYTF	TGTGCCAGCAGCTTGATGCGGGGGGTTAACTATGGCTACACCTTC
few	NA	TRBV5-6	TRBJ2-7	CASSLGWDEQYF	TGTGCCAGCAGCTTGGGGTGGGACGAGCAGTACTTC
NA	TRBD1	TRBV27	TRBJ2-7	CASSPPPGTGGSYEQYF	TGTGCCAGCAGTCCTCCACCCGGGACAGGGGGCTCCTACGAGCAGTACTTC
NA	TRBD1	TRBV7-2	TRBJ2-7	CASSLLDRGRNEQYF	TGTGCCAGCAGCTTATTGGACAGGGGGCGAAATGAGCAGTACTTC
few	NA	TRBV27	TRBJ2-7	CASSLDIEFFYEQYF	TGTGCCAGCAGTTTGGACATAGAGTTCTTTTACGAGCAGTACTTC
NA	NA	TRBV15	TRBJ2-1	CATRPFPDRTRGHEQFF	TGTGCCACCAGGCCGTTCCCCGACAGGACCCGTGGCCATGAGCAGTTCTTC
NA	NA	TRBV4-3	TRBJ2-7	CASSQDPKQGYEQYF	TGCGCCAGCAGCCAAGATCCGAAGCAGGGGTACGAGCAGTACTTC
NA	NA	TRBV29-1	TRBJ2-2	CSVSHGNTGELFF	TGCAGCGTATCCCACGGGAACACCGGGGAGCTGTTTTTT
NA	NA	TRBV4-2	TRBJ1-4	CASSQEGGGAREKLFF	TGTGCCAGCAGCCAAGAGGGTGGGGGGGCGCGGGAAAAACTGTTTTTT
once	NA	TRBV27	TRBJ2-1	CASDRGGISSYNEQFF	TGTGCCAGCGATAGGGGGGGGATTTCCTCCTACAATGAGCAGTTCTTC
NA	NA	TRBV6-4	TRBJ1-2	CASSEGGTRQLYGYTF	TGTGCCAGCAGTGAAGGGGGGACACGTCAATTATATGGCTACACCTTC